This T cell receptor beta chain is from a study of graft-versus-host responses after intestinal transplantation. Study-level information: Tacrolimus plus steroids were given to all recipients for about 3 years, preceded by anti-thymocyte globulin induction.

This CDR3 region has 16 residues. CDR1 is MNHEY, CDR2 SMNVEV, per germline (reference sequence). Trimming removed 5 bases from V and 4 bases from J; junction bases left unmatched: 9. Study outcomes and limitations: Individuals carrying graft-donor T cell macrochimerism showed high graft-versus-host to host-versus-graft clonal ratios in allografts. GvH clones were found in recipient marrow; some appeared first in ileum or blood.

Sequenced by immunoSEQ multiplex PCR; TCRdb stores in-frame clones only, minus some. This sample has 110,000 to 150,000 clones, with over 90% found just once. Concerning this clone itself: Its cognate antigen is unknown.

The source was unstimulated CD4+ T cells sorted from spleen or lymph node cells, collected before intestinal transplant. The V gene is TRBV27, the J gene TRBJ2-1; 9 nucleotides align to TRBD1. The TCR sequence derives from a human donor who received an intestinal transplant. CDR3 protein: CASSLYRTGVYNEQFF. In DNA, the CDR3 is TGTGCCAGCAGTCTCTACCGGACAGGGGTTTACAATGAGCAGTTCTTC.